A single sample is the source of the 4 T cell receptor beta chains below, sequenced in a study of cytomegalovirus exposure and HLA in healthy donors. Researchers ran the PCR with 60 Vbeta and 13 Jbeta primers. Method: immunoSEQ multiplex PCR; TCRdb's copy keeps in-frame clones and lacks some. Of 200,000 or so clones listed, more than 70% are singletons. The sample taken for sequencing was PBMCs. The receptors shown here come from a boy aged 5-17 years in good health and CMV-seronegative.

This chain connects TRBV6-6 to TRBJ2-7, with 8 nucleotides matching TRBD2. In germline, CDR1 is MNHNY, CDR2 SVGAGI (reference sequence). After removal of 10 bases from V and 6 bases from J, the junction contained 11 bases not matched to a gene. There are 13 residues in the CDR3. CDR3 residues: CATYGGGLGEQYF. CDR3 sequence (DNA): TGTGCCACCTATGGCGGGGGGTTGGGCGAGCAGTACTTC.

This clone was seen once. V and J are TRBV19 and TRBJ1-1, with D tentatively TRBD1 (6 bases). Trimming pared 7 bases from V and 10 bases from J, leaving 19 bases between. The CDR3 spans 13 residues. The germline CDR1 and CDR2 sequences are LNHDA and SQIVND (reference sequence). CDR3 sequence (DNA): TGTGCCAGTATCGGCGGGGGGGCCGAGGGAGCTTTCTTT. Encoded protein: CASIGGGAEGAFF.

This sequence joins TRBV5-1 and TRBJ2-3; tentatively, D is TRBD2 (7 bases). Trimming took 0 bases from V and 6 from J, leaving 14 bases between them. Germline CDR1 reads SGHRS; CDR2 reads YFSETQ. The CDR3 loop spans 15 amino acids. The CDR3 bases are TGCGCCAGCAGCTTGGGGGGGGGCAGCGGGGATACGCAGTATTTT. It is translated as CASSLGGGSGDTQYF. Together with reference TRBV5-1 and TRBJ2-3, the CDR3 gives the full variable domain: KAGVTQTPRYLIKTRGQQVTLSCSPISGHRSVSWYQQTPGQGLQFLFEYFSETQRNKGNFPGRFSGRQFSNSRSEMNVSTLELGDSALYLCASSLGGGSGDTQYFGPGTRLTVL.

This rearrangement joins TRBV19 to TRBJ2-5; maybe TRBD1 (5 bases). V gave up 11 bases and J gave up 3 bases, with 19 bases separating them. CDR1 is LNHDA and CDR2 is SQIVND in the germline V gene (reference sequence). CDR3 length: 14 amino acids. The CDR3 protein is CALFYRQSEETQYF. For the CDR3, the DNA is TGTGCCCTTTTCTATCGACAGAGCGAAGAGACCCAGTACTTC.